The clone carrying this TCR beta chain was counted a few times. Its specificity is not known. TCRdb processed the reads anew with MiXCR; each CDR3 protein has one entry. This sample has a few hundred thousand distinct CDR3 sequences; 9.1% occur once, and the top ten carry about 15%. This sample is part of a study of T cell repertoires in cytomegalovirus infection. Overall study: CMV infection and matching HLA type were both indicated by public TCR beta signatures.

Study results and limitations: Dominating the ex vivo response were HLA-C-restricted CMV-specific TCR beta clonotypes. Cumulated frequencies of public TCR beta families served to identify carriers of CMV plus the relevant HLA.

The sample taken for sequencing was PBMCs. This clonotype originated in a human donor in good health (CMV status not recorded). Some clones in this sample may be carry-over from other donors' samples.

This chain's CDR3 is CSARSNRGLNTEAFF. CDR3 DNA: TGCAGTGCTAGATCGAATCGAGGTCTAAACACTGAAGCTTTCTTT. The V and J genes are TRBV20-1 and TRBJ1-1; D call uncertain. Trimming shortened V by 2 bases and J by 2 bases, and 15 bases separated the two germline ends. The CDR3 has 15 amino acids. Germline-derived CDR1 and CDR2 are DFQATT and SNEGSKA (reference sequence).